Each of the 21 T cell receptor beta chains below was sequenced from the same sample in a study of patients and donors after allogeneic stem cell transplantation. MiXCR, run by TCRdb on the RT-PCR reads, gives a single entry per CDR3 protein. The sample shows about a million distinct CDR3 sequences, about 20% of them seen only once. The sample comprised blood, either unsorted or a sorted T cell fraction (not recorded which). These receptors all stem from a human donor who was either an allogeneic HSCT recipient or a stem cell or donor lymphocyte infusion donor (not recorded which). It is not recorded whose cells these are; they may come from a transplant donor.

This clonotype occurred a few times. The rearrangement links TRBV20-1 to TRBJ2-7, with D possibly being TRBD1 or TRBD2 (5 bases each). The CDR3 totals 13 residues. Per germline, CDR1 DFQATT and CDR2 SNEGSKA (reference sequence). V dropped 6 bases and J dropped 2 bases, with 14 bases sitting between them. Here the CDR3 reads CSAKRGPTYEQYF. The CDR3 DNA follows: TGCAGTGCCAAACGGGGCCCGACCTACGAGCAGTACTTC.

This clonotype was seen a handful of times. The chain carries TRBV24-1 and TRBJ2-1, with D unresolved. V was shortened by 4 bases and J by 5 bases, with 8 bases between the two germline ends. The CDR3 loop spans 13 amino acids. Looked up from germline, CDR1 is KGHDR and CDR2 is SFDVKD. CDR3 protein: CATSEYGDNEQFF. The CDR3 DNA reads as TGTGCCACCAGTGAATACGGAGACAATGAGCAGTTCTTC.

The chain couples TRBV7-2 to TRBJ2-2; 11 nucleotides match TRBD2. CDR1 and CDR2 from the germline V gene are SGHTA and FQGNSA. The CDR3 has 15 residues. Trimming removed 6 bases from V and 8 bases from J; junction bases left unmatched: 8. CDR3: CASSLRGLAVGELFF. CDR3 in DNA: TGTGCCAGCAGTCTGAGGGGACTAGCGGTTGGGGAGCTGTTTTTT.

This chain links TRBV20-1 with TRBJ1-1; D is uncertain. This CDR3 has 10 amino acids. Germline V gene data show CDR1 as DFQATT and CDR2 as SNEGSKA (reference sequence). CDR3 region: CRPPGTEAFF. The CDR3 DNA is TGCAGGCCACCCGGCACTGAAGCTTTCTTT.

V is TRBV2 and J is TRBJ2-3, with 8 bases matching TRBD1. The V and J ends lost 3 bases and 4 bases, in that order; junction bases with no gene match: 9. CDR1 and CDR2 (germline): SNHLY, FYNNEI. There are 16 residues in the CDR3. CDR3 DNA: TGTGCCAGCAGTGAGCAGGGGGCGATTAGCCCAGATACGCAGTATTTT. This gives the protein CASSEQGAISPDTQYF.

The table lists this clonotype with a few counts. The chain employs TRBV10-3 and TRBJ1-1, with 7 bases fitting TRBD1. The CDR3 extends over 16 amino acids. The V gene end was trimmed by 3 bases and the J gene end by 0 bases; junction bases not matched to a gene: 7. The germline V gene has CDR1 ENHRY and CDR2 SYGVKD. The CDR3, as DNA: TGTGCCATCAGTGACGGGAAACAGGGGTTGAACACTGAAGCTTTCTTT. Protein: CAISDGKQGLNTEAFF.

Here the CDR3 reads CSATRRTGLPYEQYF. The DNA of the CDR3 is TGCAGTGCTACACGTAGGACAGGGCTGCCCTACGAGCAGTACTTC. The rearrangement uses TRBV20-1 and TRBJ2-7; 8 bases agree with TRBD1. The CDR3 has 15 amino acids. With V trimmed by 4 bases and J by 2 bases, 10 bases remained unmatched. Germline assignment: CDR1 DFQATT and CDR2 SNEGSKA (reference sequence).

This clonotype was seen more than once but under ten times. Compared with germline, one end of the junction differs, possibly owing to a read error. The chain is built from TRBV5-1 and TRBJ1-2; D may be TRBD1 (5 bases). Germline lookup yields CDR1 SGHRS and CDR2 YFSETQ. The CDR3 has 14 residues. Here the CDR3 reads CASSLDPGNYGYTF. CDR3 in DNA: TGTGCCAGCAGCTTAGATCCAGGGAACTATGGCTACACCTTC.

The chain carries TRBV27 and TRBJ1-4; D perhaps matches TRBD1 (6 bases). This CDR3 contains 14 residues. The germline CDR1 and CDR2 sequences are MNHEY and SMNVEV (reference sequence). The germline V and J ends were trimmed by 6 bases and 5 bases, with 13 bases remaining between them. CDR3 nucleotide sequence: TGTGCCAGCAGCCAGACAGGACTGAATGAAAAACTGTTTTTT. It is translated as CASSQTGLNEKLFF.

This clonotype was counted only a few times. The gene calls are TRBV2 and TRBJ2-1; D is unresolved. Germline V gene lookup returns CDR1 SNHLY and CDR2 FYNNEI. V gave up 0 bases and J gave up 6 bases, with 6 bases separating them. This CDR3 has 13 residues. The CDR3 DNA reads as TGTGCCAGCAGTGAAGCTAGAACCAATGAGCAGTTCTTC. Its protein product is CASSEARTNEQFF.

This clonotype appeared many times. The J gene is TRBJ2-2, the V gene TRBV12-3 or TRBV12-4; the match to TRBD1 covers 7 bases. V was pared by 7 bases and J by 0 bases, with 5 bases of the junction left unmatched. The CDR3 has 15 amino acids. The CDR3 loop is CASTRTGANTGELFF. The DNA of the CDR3 is TGTGCCAGCACCAGGACAGGAGCGAACACCGGGGAGCTGTTTTTT.

This clonotype was seen more than once but under ten times. The rearrangement uses TRBV29-1 and TRBJ2-1; D call uncertain. Germline V gene lookup returns CDR1 SQVTM and CDR2 ANQGSEA. V was clipped by 6 bases and J by 4 bases, with 7 bases between them. The CDR3 loop spans 11 amino acids. This CDR3 is CSVNQYNEQFF. As DNA, the CDR3 is TGCAGCGTAAACCAATACAATGAGCAGTTCTTC.

V and J are TRBV4-1 and TRBJ1-2, with 7 nucleotides matching TRBD1. The CDR3 totals 15 residues. In germline, CDR1 is MGHRA, CDR2 YSYEKL. V lost 3 bases to trimming and J lost 8 bases; unmatched junction nucleotides: 12. CDR3 sequence (DNA): TGCGCCAGCAGCCAGCTTACAGGGGTTCTAGGGGGCTACACCTTC. This codes for CASSQLTGVLGGYTF.

This chain connects TRBV12-3 or TRBV12-4 to TRBJ2-1; 13 bases match TRBD2. V gave up 5 bases and J gave up 4 bases; unmatched junction bases: 5. The CDR3 spans 16 residues. CDR3 in amino acids: CASSLTSGGQYNEQFF. The CDR3, as DNA: TGTGCCAGCAGTCTGACTAGCGGGGGGCAGTACAATGAGCAGTTCTTC.

This clonotype showed up just a few times. The chain links TRBV20-1 to TRBJ1-2, with D possibly TRBD1 on 5 matching bases. CDR1 and CDR2 (germline): DFQATT, SNEGSKA (reference sequence). The CDR3 contains 14 residues. The V and J ends lost 3 bases and 4 bases respectively, with 15 bases between them. DNA of the CDR3: TGCAGTGCTAGTCCCGACAGCGTAATCTATGGCTACACCTTC. Amino acids: CSASPDSVIYGYTF.

This clonotype was seen more than once but under ten times. This sequence joins TRBV2 and TRBJ1-1, with 7 bases aligning to TRBD1. The V segment lost 4 bases and the J segment 0 bases; nucleotides outside the gene matches: 2. CDR3 length equals 14 residues. CDR1 and CDR2 from the germline V gene are SNHLY and FYNNEI. The CDR3 protein is CASSGDRMNTEAFF. CDR3 nucleotide sequence: TGTGCCAGCAGTGGGGACAGAATGAACACTGAAGCTTTCTTT.

This clonotype has only a few counts. The J gene is TRBJ2-1, the V gene TRBV12-3 or TRBV12-4; 7 nucleotides match TRBD2. The ends lost 8 bases at V and 7 bases at J; junction bases unmatched: 14. The CDR3 is made up of 15 amino acids. The CDR3 coding sequence is TGTGCCAGCCGGTCCGAAGGCGGGAGTGGTAATGAGCAGTTCTTC. Translating gives CASRSEGGSGNEQFF.

This chain joins TRBV5-6 and TRBJ2-5; 9 nucleotides align to TRBD1. Germline V gene lookup returns CDR1 SGHDT and CDR2 YYEEEE. J gave up 1 base and V 2 bases, and 6 bases lay outside the gene matches. CDR3 length equals 16 residues. CDR3 nucleotide sequence: TGTGCCAGCAGCTTAAACAGGGGGCTGACCCAAGAGACCCAGTACTTC. Residues: CASSLNRGLTQETQYF.

This clonotype has only a few counts. The chain carries TRBV7-2 and TRBJ1-4, with TRBD1 matching 9 bases. Germline assignment: CDR1 SGHTA and CDR2 FQGNSA. This CDR3 spans 15 amino acids. V gave up 5 bases and J gave up 5 bases; unmatched junction bases: 6. The CDR3 loop is CASSPGQGWNEKLFF. CDR3 nucleotides: TGTGCCAGCAGCCCAGGACAGGGGTGGAATGAAAAACTGTTTTTT.

V and J are TRBV25-1 and TRBJ2-7, with TRBD2 matching 12 bases. Germline V gene sequence: CDR1 MGHDK, CDR2 SYGVNS. V lost 4 bases, J lost 6 bases, and 7 bases stayed unmatched. This CDR3 region has 15 residues. CDR3 DNA sequence: TGTGCCAGCAGTGTCAGACTAGCGGGAGATGGCGAGCAGTACTTC. It codes for CASSVRLAGDGEQYF.

This chain joins TRBV18 and TRBJ2-7; a weak D match, TRBD1 (6 bases). Per the germline V gene, CDR1 is KGHSH and CDR2 is LQKENI. V lost 5 bases, J lost 2 bases, and 16 bases lay in between. CDR3 length equals 15 residues. CDR3 sequence (DNA): TGTGCCAGCTCAACGAACCAGGGGCCAACCTACGAGCAGTACTTC. Translating it yields CASSTNQGPTYEQYF. The variable domain in full, completed from reference TRBV18 and TRBJ2-7, reads NAGVMQNPRHLVRRRGQEARLRCSPMKGHSHVYWYRQLPEEGLKFMVYLQKENIIDESGMPKERFSAEFPKEGPSILRIQQVVRGDSAAYFCASSTNQGPTYEQYFGPGTRLTVT.